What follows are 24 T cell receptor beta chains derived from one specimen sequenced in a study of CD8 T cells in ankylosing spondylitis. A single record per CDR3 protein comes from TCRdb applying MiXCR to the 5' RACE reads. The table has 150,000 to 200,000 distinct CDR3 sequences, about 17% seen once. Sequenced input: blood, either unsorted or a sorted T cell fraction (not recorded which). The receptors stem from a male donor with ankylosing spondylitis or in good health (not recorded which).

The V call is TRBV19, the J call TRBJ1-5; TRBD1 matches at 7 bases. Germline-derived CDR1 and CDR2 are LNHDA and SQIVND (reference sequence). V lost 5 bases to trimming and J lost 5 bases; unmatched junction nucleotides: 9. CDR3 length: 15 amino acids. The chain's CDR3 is CASSSRDSGHQPQHF. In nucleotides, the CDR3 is TGTGCCAGTAGTTCCCGGGACAGTGGGCATCAGCCCCAGCATTTT.

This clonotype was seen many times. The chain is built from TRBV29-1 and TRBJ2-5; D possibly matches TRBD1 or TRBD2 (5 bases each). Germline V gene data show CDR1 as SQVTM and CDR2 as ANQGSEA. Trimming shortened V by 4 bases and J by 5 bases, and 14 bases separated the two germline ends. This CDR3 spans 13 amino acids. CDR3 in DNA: TGCAGCGTTGCCCCGGGACCCCAGGAGACCCAGTACTTC. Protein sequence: CSVAPGPQETQYF.

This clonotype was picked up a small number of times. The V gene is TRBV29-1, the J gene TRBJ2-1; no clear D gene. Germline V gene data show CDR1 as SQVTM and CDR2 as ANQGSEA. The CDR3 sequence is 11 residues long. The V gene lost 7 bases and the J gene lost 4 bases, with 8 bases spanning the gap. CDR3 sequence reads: CSAQVYNEQFF. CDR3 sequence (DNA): TGCAGCGCCCAGGTTTACAATGAGCAGTTCTTC.

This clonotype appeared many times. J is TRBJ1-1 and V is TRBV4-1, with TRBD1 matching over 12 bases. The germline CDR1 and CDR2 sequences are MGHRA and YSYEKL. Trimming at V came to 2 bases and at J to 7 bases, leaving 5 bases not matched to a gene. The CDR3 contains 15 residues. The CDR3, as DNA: TGCGCCAGCAGCCAACGGGGACAGGGGGCCTATGAAGCTTTCTTT. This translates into CASSQRGQGAYEAFF.

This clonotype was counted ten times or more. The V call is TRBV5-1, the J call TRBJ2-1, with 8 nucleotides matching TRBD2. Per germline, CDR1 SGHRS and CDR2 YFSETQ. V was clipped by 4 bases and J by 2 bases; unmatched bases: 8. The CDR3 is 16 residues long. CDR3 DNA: TGCGCCAGCAGCCGTGAAACTAGCGGCGCCTACAATGAGCAGTTCTTC. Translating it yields CASSRETSGAYNEQFF. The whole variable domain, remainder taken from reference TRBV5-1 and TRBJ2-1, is KAGVTQTPRYLIKTRGQQVTLSCSPISGHRSVSWYQQTPGQGLQFLFEYFSETQRNKGNFPGRFSGRQFSNSRSEMNVSTLELGDSALYLCASSRETSGAYNEQFFGPGTRLTVL.

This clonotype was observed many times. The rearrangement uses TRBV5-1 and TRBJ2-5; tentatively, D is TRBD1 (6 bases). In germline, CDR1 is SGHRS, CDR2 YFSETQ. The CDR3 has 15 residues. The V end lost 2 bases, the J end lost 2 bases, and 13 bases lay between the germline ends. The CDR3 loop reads CASSLGDTSQETQYF. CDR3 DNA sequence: TGCGCCAGCAGCTTAGGGGACACTTCACAAGAGACCCAGTACTTC.

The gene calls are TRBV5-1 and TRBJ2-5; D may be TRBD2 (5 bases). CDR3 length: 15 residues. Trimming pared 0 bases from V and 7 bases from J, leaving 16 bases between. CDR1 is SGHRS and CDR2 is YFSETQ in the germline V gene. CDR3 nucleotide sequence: TGCGCCAGCAGCTTGGATAAGTATAGCGTTGCGACCCAGTACTTC. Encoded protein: CASSLDKYSVATQYF.

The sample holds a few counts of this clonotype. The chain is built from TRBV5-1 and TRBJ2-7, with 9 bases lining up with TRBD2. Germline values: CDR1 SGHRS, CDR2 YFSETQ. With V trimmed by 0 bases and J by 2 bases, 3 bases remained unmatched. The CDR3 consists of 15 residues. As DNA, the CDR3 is TGCGCCAGCAGCTTGGAACTAGCGGGCCCCTACGAGCAGTACTTC. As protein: CASSLELAGPYEQYF.

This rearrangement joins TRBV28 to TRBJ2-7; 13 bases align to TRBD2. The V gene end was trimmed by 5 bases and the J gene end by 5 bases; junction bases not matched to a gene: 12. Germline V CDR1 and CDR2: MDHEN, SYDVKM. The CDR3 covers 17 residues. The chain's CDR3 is CASSPPKLAGGPNEQYF. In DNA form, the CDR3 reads TGTGCCAGCAGTCCGCCGAAACTAGCGGGAGGGCCTAACGAGCAGTACTTC.

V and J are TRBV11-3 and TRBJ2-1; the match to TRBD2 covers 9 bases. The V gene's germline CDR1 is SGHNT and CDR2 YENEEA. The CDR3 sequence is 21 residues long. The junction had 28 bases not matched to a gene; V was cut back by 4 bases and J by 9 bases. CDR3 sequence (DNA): TGTGCCAGCAGCTCCTCCGAGGTGGGACTGTCAGCGGGAGGAAAATCTCTTGAGCAGTTCTTC. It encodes CASSSSEVGLSAGGKSLEQFF.

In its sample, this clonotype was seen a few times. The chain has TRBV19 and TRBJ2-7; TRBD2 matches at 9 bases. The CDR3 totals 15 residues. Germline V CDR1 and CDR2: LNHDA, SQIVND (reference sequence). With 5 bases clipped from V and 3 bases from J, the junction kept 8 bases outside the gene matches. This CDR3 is CASSSPGLANYEQYF. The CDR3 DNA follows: TGTGCCAGTAGTTCACCGGGACTAGCTAACTACGAGCAGTACTTC.

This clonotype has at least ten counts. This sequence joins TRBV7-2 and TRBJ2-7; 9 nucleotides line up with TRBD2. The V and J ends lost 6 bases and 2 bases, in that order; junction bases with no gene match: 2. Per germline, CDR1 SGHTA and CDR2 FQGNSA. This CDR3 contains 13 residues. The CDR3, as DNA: TGTGCCAGCAGGGCTAGCGGGACCTACGAGCAGTACTTC. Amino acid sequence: CASRASGTYEQYF.

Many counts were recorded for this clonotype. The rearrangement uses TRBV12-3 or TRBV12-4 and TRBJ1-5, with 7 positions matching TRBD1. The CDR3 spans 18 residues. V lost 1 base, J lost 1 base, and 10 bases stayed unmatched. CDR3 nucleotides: TGTGCCAGCAGTTTAGGTTTTGGGGACAGAATCAGCAATCAGCCCCAGCATTTT. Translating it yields CASSLGFGDRISNQPQHF.

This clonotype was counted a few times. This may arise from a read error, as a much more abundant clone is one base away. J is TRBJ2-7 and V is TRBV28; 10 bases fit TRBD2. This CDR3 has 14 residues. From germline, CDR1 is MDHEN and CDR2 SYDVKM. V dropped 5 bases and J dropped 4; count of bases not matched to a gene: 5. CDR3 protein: CASSPAGGPYEQYF. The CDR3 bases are TGTGCCAGCAGTCCAGCGGGAGGGCCGTACGAGCAGTACTTC.

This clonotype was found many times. CDR3 coding DNA: TGCGCCAGCAGCGCGGGACTAGCGGGAGGGAAGGAGCTGTTTTTT. It translates to CASSAGLAGGKELFF. The chain recombines TRBV5-1 with TRBJ2-2; TRBD2 agrees at 16 bases. Per the germline V gene, CDR1 is SGHRS and CDR2 is YFSETQ. The CDR3 is made up of 15 amino acids. Germline trimming cut 4 bases from V and 10 bases from J; bases unmatched to any gene: 4.

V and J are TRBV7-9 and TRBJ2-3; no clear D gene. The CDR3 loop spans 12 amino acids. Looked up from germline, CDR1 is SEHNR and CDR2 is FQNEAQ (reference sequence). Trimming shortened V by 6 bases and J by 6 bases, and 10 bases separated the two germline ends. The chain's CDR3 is CASRDMSDTQYF. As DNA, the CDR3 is TGTGCCAGCAGGGATATGAGTGATACGCAGTATTTT.

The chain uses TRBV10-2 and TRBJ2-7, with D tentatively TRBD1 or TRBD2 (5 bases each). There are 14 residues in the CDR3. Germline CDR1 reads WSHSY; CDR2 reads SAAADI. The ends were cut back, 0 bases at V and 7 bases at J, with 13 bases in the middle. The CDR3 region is CASSESRGAGEQYF. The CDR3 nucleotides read TGCGCCAGCAGTGAGTCGCGAGGGGCAGGAGAGCAGTACTTC.

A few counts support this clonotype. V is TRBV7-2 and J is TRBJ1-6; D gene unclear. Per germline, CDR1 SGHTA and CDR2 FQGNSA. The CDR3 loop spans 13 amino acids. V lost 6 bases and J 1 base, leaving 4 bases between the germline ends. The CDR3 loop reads CASRASYNSPLHF. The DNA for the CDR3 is TGTGCCAGCAGGGCTTCCTATAATTCACCCCTCCACTTT.

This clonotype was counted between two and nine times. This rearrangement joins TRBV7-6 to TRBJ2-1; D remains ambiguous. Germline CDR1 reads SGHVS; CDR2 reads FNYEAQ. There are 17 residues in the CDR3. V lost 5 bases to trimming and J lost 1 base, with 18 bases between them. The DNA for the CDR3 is TGTGCCAGCAGCCAGCAGTATCAACCAGGATCCTACAATGAGCAGTTCTTC. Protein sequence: CASSQQYQPGSYNEQFF.

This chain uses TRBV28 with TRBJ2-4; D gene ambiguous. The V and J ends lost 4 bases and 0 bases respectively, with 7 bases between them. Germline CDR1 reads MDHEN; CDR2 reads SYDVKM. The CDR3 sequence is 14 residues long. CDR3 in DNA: TGTGCCAGCAGTTCTCAGATAGCCAAAAACATTCAGTACTTC. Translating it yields CASSSQIAKNIQYF.

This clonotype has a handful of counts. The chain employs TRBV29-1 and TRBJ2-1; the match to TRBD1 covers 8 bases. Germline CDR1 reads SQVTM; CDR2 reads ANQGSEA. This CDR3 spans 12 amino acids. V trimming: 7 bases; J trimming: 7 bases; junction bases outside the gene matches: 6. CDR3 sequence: CSGFQGANEQFF. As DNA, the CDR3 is TGCAGCGGCTTTCAGGGGGCAAATGAGCAGTTCTTC.

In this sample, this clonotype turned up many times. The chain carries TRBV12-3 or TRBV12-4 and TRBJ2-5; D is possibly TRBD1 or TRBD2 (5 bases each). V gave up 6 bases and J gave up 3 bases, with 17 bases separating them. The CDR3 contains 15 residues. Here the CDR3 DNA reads TGTGCCAGCAGGTTCAACATGGGGGTGAAAGAGACCCAGTACTTC. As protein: CASRFNMGVKETQYF.

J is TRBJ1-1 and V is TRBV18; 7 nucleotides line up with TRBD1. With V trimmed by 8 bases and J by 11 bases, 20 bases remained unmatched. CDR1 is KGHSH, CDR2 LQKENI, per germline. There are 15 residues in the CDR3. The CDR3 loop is CASRPGTAIVKRAFF. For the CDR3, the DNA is TGTGCCAGCCGACCGGGGACAGCCATTGTGAAGAGGGCTTTCTTT. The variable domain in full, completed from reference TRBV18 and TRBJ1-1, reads NAGVMQNPRHLVRRRGQEARLRCSPMKGHSHVYWYRQLPEEGLKFMVYLQKENIIDESGMPKERFSAEFPKEGPSILRIQQVVRGDSAAYFCASRPGTAIVKRAFFGQGTRLTVV.

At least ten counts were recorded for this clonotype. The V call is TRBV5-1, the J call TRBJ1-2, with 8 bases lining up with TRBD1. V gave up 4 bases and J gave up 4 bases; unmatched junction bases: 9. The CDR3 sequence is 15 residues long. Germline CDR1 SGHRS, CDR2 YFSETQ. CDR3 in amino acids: CASSAGTGRPYGYTF. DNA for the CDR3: TGCGCCAGCAGCGCCGGGACAGGAAGACCCTATGGCTACACCTTC.